This T cell receptor (beta chain) was identified during a study of response to subunit inactivated influenza vaccine. Regarding the study as a whole: Researchers suggested that each seasonal influenza vaccination recruits few new T cells.

TCRdb re-called the RT-PCR reads through MiXCR, storing one row per CDR3 protein. This table holds 550,000 to 800,000 distinct CDR3 sequences, approximately 15% found once. This clonotype was counted between two and nine times. Its antigen is as yet unknown. This CDR3 has 15 residues. Trimming at V came to 3 bases and at J to 2 bases, leaving 7 bases not matched to a gene. Germline loops: CDR1 KGHSH, CDR2 LQKENI. The sample in question was PBMCs from blood, obtained 14 days before vaccination. The gene calls are TRBV18 and TRBJ2-7, with 7 bases lining up with TRBD2. The sequence was obtained from a man in his fifties who received an inactivated influenza vaccine. The CDR3 sequence: CASSPGGGLTYEQYF. CDR3 sequence (DNA): TGTGCCAGCTCACCGGGGGGGGGTCTTACCTACGAGCAGTACTTC.